The T cell receptor beta chain described here comes from a study of T-cell reconstitution after alpha-beta-depleted transplantation in children. This clonotype was observed at least ten times. Preparation of the TCRbeta library involved a method that used unique molecular identifiers. MiXCR, applied by TCRdb to the PCR reads, yields one record per CDR3 protein. This sample carries about 470,000 distinct CDR3 sequences, 43% of them seen once, and the ten largest clones take under 35%. The specimen comprised PBMCs, sampled before TCRalphabeta/CD19-depleted stem cell transplant. The clonotype originates from a girl aged 2-10 years with aplastic anemia, due to receive a stem cell transplant.

The CDR3 sequence is CASRGGSVGYTF. DNA of the CDR3: TGTGCCAGCAGAGGGGGCTCGGTTGGCTACACCTTC. This rearrangement joins TRBV25-1 to TRBJ1-2, with TRBD1 matching over 7 bases. Germline loops: CDR1 MGHDK, CDR2 SYGVNS. CDR3 length: 12 amino acids. V lost 6 bases and J lost 7; bases outside the gene matches: 5.